This is a list of T cell receptor beta chains from one sample in a study of T cells in Graves' hyperthyroidism and ophthalmopathy. TCRdb passed the multiplex PCR reads through MiXCR, listing each CDR3 protein once. Here the sample spans about 840,000 distinct CDR3 sequences, roughly 37% being singletons. The source material was blood. All receptors derive from a man between 18 and 35 years old with Graves' hyperthyroidism. Each CDR3 is given without its conserved first and last residue. Fields, in order: V gene, J gene, CDR3 protein.

v_call: TRBV29-1; j_call: TRBJ2-5; cdr3_aa: SVERNREETQY
v_call: TRBV6-1; j_call: TRBJ2-5; cdr3_aa: ASIRSETQY
v_call: TRBV7-9; j_call: TRBJ2-2; cdr3_aa: ASSFGTGNIGELF
v_call: TRBV2; j_call: TRBJ2-7; cdr3_aa: ASTSGTGGGEQY
v_call: TRBV12-3/TRBV12-4; j_call: TRBJ2-1; cdr3_aa: ASSQGYNEQF
v_call: TRBV5-1; j_call: TRBJ2-7; cdr3_aa: ASSARLGGPYEQY
v_call: TRBV5-1; j_call: TRBJ1-1; cdr3_aa: ASSSGAGEAF
v_call: TRBV10-1; j_call: TRBJ1-6; cdr3_aa: ASSAGVQTGPLH
v_call: TRBV19; j_call: TRBJ1-1; cdr3_aa: ASARGPTEAF
v_call: TRBV12-3/TRBV12-4; j_call: TRBJ1-4; cdr3_aa: ASSRQGAEKLF
v_call: TRBV2; j_call: TRBJ1-5; cdr3_aa: ASSEPGQGTQETQH
v_call: TRBV7-8; j_call: TRBJ1-3; cdr3_aa: ASSLGVGGTIY
v_call: TRBV5-1; j_call: TRBJ2-7; cdr3_aa: ASSPDQGGYEQY
v_call: TRBV29-1; j_call: TRBJ2-5; cdr3_aa: SARGAGAEETQY
v_call: TRBV5-4; j_call: TRBJ1-2; cdr3_aa: ASSSGAGSGGYT
v_call: TRBV15; j_call: TRBJ2-1; cdr3_aa: ATSAYYNEQF
v_call: TRBV9; j_call: TRBJ2-7; cdr3_aa: ASSVGSFSYEQY
v_call: TRBV7-6; j_call: TRBJ2-6; cdr3_aa: ASSLVALTVANVLT
v_call: TRBV7-9; j_call: TRBJ2-5; cdr3_aa: ASSPSGGLQETQY
v_call: TRBV7-9; j_call: TRBJ2-7; cdr3_aa: ASSLEETVSGEQY
v_call: TRBV5-1; j_call: TRBJ2-7; cdr3_aa: ASGTLDSYEQY
v_call: TRBV7-2; j_call: TRBJ2-7; cdr3_aa: ASSLAKGMGQY
v_call: TRBV20-1; j_call: TRBJ2-7; cdr3_aa: SARAGINEQY
v_call: TRBV7-2; j_call: TRBJ2-3; cdr3_aa: ASSLRAGSSTDTQY
v_call: TRBV24-1; j_call: TRBJ1-5; cdr3_aa: ATSAGRGSEQPQH
v_call: TRBV12-3/TRBV12-4; j_call: TRBJ1-6; cdr3_aa: ASSYSPGQRNSPLH
v_call: TRBV4-1; j_call: TRBJ2-7; cdr3_aa: ASSTAKGYEQY
v_call: TRBV5-1; j_call: TRBJ2-7; cdr3_aa: ASSGQNRGTGEQY
v_call: TRBV15; j_call: TRBJ1-1; cdr3_aa: ASSVSVPNTEAF
v_call: TRBV2; j_call: TRBJ2-5; cdr3_aa: ASTTGFGTQY
v_call: TRBV24-1; j_call: TRBJ2-3; cdr3_aa: ATAITDTQY
v_call: TRBV7-2; j_call: TRBJ1-1; cdr3_aa: ASSRWGSRDTEAF
v_call: TRBV24-1; j_call: TRBJ2-5; cdr3_aa: ATSDTSGTSQGLETQY
v_call: TRBV7-2; j_call: TRBJ2-7; cdr3_aa: ASSLSVLTPPEQY
v_call: TRBV6-1; j_call: TRBJ2-7; cdr3_aa: ASRKSTGGSYEQY
v_call: TRBV7-9; j_call: TRBJ1-4; cdr3_aa: ASSPTGATNEKLF
v_call: TRBV9; j_call: TRBJ1-2; cdr3_aa: ASSPPGTGINYGYT
v_call: TRBV19; j_call: TRBJ2-5; cdr3_aa: ASSASRGQETQY
v_call: TRBV29-1; j_call: TRBJ2-7; cdr3_aa: SLERGPYEQY
v_call: TRBV5-1; j_call: TRBJ2-2; cdr3_aa: ASSETGRTYTGELF
v_call: TRBV7-6; j_call: TRBJ2-5; cdr3_aa: ASSLRGNPDPLRTQY
v_call: TRBV6-1; j_call: TRBJ1-1; cdr3_aa: ASSGPASTEAF
v_call: TRBV20-1; j_call: TRBJ1-5; cdr3_aa: SAPRLGGTNQPQH
v_call: TRBV12-3/TRBV12-4; j_call: TRBJ1-2; cdr3_aa: ASRLRGTGNHGYT
v_call: TRBV7-9; j_call: TRBJ1-2; cdr3_aa: ASSLAGLDYGYT
v_call: TRBV25-1; j_call: TRBJ1-1; cdr3_aa: ASSEFGANTEAF
v_call: TRBV2; j_call: TRBJ2-2; cdr3_aa: ASSLSDRAVTGELF
v_call: TRBV9; j_call: TRBJ1-1; cdr3_aa: ASSDAPDAEAF
v_call: TRBV9; j_call: TRBJ1-2; cdr3_aa: ASSNRGEGRGYT
v_call: TRBV6-5; j_call: TRBJ1-2; cdr3_aa: ASRAPGISYGYT
v_call: TRBV7-2; j_call: TRBJ1-3; cdr3_aa: ASSLWVRGDGNTIY
v_call: TRBV20-1; j_call: TRBJ2-7; cdr3_aa: SAPQTYEQY
v_call: TRBV5-1; j_call: TRBJ1-5; cdr3_aa: ASRSLRGSNQPQH